This entry describes one T cell receptor beta chain. Its binding antigen is unknown. No per-base quality is available; no much larger clone lies one base away. This specimen belongs to a study of beta chain features in type 1 diabetes (dated by TCRdb to between 2018 and 2020). A note on the overall study: Mean age, gender distribution, total cell number and subset yield did not differ between patients and healthy donors. A total of 90 million to 140 million sorted cells were examined across all samples, and RNA yield correlated strongly with the number of cells per subset. In the study, recently diagnosed type 1 diabetes patients and matched healthy donors were compared on the TCRB repertoires of their sorted circulating CD4+ T cell subsets. Whereas all 28 donors provided naive and central memory subsets, regulatory and stem cell-like memory subsets were isolated from just 8 patients and roughly eight healthy donors. What the study reported, not specific to this receptor: Because cDNA was sequenced instead of genomic DNA, activated cells with high expression could be over-represented, although the groups did not differ in activation or CD3 levels. HLA sub-analyses involved small numbers of individuals, so any influence of HLA type on TCRB rearrangement remained unresolved. At VDJ recombination sites, patients with type 1 diabetes made fewer insertions and deleted more nucleotides, a pattern implying thymic rearrangement abnormalities. Naive, central memory and regulatory TCRB repertoires appeared to be more alike among patients than among healthy donors. PCR might favor shorter templates, but patient and control samples were amplified and corrected together, so any skew would affect both groups equally. In all four CD4+ subsets, TCRB CDR3 length was moderately but significantly shorter in type 1 diabetes patients.

Each donor gave one peripheral blood draw, roughly 0.12 L on average, collected into heparinised tubes. Using a panel that included CD45RO, CCR7, CD25, CD127, CD95 and CD27, naive, central memory, regulatory and stem cell-like memory CD4+ T cells were sorted on a BD FACSAria II. Purity was above 98% for every sorted population. PBMCs were isolated right away by Lymphoprep density gradient centrifugation and were stained directly, without culture. Samples were stained and sorted in pairs, with one healthy donor and one patient per experiment, so that batch effects were minimized. A distance of 12 bases separates the germline ends of V and J, which lose 3 bases and 1 base respectively. The CDR3 goes from the cysteine to the phenylalanine over 15 residues. Here the CDR3 DNA is all that survives: 45 bases in frame from base 1. The germline V gene encodes CDR1 KGHSH and CDR2 LQKENI. The High Capacity cDNA Reverse Transcription Kit was used to reverse transcribe all of the isolated RNA, meaning that expressed TCRB transcripts were what got sequenced. Stem cell-like memory T cell samples underwent survey-depth immunoSEQ sequencing, averaging roughly 1 million total reads per sample. Sorted cells were lysed in RLT buffer and RNA was extracted with DNase-treated RNeasy Micro or Mini kits, depending on cell number. Each cell subset was processed separately to prevent cross-contamination, with patient and healthy donor samples processed together. TCRB sequences were amplified from cDNA with the immunoSEQ multiplex PCR, producing 87-bp fragments spanning the CDR3 region. Sequencing of the amplicons was performed on the Illumina HiSeq platform. The paper's processing steps were these. PCR bias was computationally corrected using synthetic template baselines, reads within Hamming distance 2 were collapsed, and singletons that could not be merged were discarded. Reads were aligned to IMGT to assign V, D and J genes, CDR3 length, and insertions or deletions at six rearrangement sites. Within each subset, clonotype counts were normalized to sorted cell number, after which true diversity and Gini coefficients were computed with the tcR R package. The overlap coefficient, calculated on TCRB nucleotide sequences, was used to quantify repertoire sharing. What TCRdb holds here is the immuneACCESS table cut down to in-frame rearrangements. Part of the clones is not present; checked against another copy, under half of the missing clones reflect an unresolved V gene, and the others are unexplained. That table is the source of V, J and clone size, and D and trimming were worked out from the DNA. The sample table holds approximately 18,000 clones, of which approximately 50% were seen once. The ten largest clonotypes hold about 0.45% of the sample.

This chain is built from TRBV18 and TRBJ1-1; the D gene is possibly TRBD1, with 6 bases matching. The clonotype comes from a man between 18 and 35 years old in good health. Sequenced input: stem cell memory CD4+ T cells from blood. This sample's cell subset or site label indicates: stem cell-like memory CD4+ T cells. The nucleotides read TGTGCCAGCTCACCGACAGGTTCTACGAACACTGAAGCTTTCTTT. It encodes CASSPTGSTNTEAFF.